Shown below are 17 T cell receptor beta chains from a single sample sequenced in a study of shared clonotypes between healthy human individuals. Sequenced by immunoSEQ multiplex PCR; TCRdb stores in-frame clones only, minus some. The table records some 980,000 clones, roughly 72% of them present only once. Input material: memory CD4+ T cells sorted from blood. Subset of the sample: CD45RA-negative fraction. The receptor set was obtained from a man aged 18 to 35 in good health.

Here the CDR3 DNA reads TGTGCCAGCAGTTCCCTGGGACAGCGGAACTCTGGAAACACCATATATTTT. Translating it yields CASSSLGQRNSGNTIYF. The chain is built from TRBV28 and TRBJ1-3, with 7 bases aligning to TRBD1. Germline V gene data show CDR1 as MDHEN and CDR2 as SYDVKM. The CDR3 covers 17 residues. J was trimmed by 0 bases and V by 4 bases; bases with no gene match: 9.

With regard to this clone: Other DNA sequences in the sample encode the same CDR3. The rearrangement uses TRBV2 and TRBJ1-1; D not resolved. The CDR3 runs 14 residues. Germline-derived CDR1 and CDR2 are SNHLY and FYNNEI. V was trimmed by 5 bases and J by 1 base, leaving 11 bases between them. This CDR3 reads CASSPDRANTEAFF. CDR3 coding DNA: TGTGCCAGCAGTCCAGACCGGGCGAACACTGAAGCTTTCTTT.

The rearrangement links TRBV4-1 to TRBJ1-3; D is ambiguous. V gave up 2 bases and J gave up 0 bases, with 14 bases separating them. This CDR3 is built from 17 residues. Germline loops: CDR1 MGHRA, CDR2 YSYEKL. CDR3 amino acids: CASSQTLLVGSGNTIYF. The CDR3 DNA follows: TGCGCCAGCAGCCAAACCCTCCTCGTTGGCTCTGGAAACACCATATATTTT.

The V call is TRBV16, the J call TRBJ1-4; D gene uncertain. CDR1 and CDR2 from the germline V gene are KGHSY and FQNENV. V was pared by 0 bases and J by 8 bases, with 10 bases between. The CDR3 loop spans 14 amino acids. Here the CDR3 DNA reads TGTGCCAGCAGCCAATCAGGAAAAGGAGAAAAACTGTTTTTT. Translating gives CASSQSGKGEKLFF.

The table lists this clone with a few counts. The chain has TRBV5-1 and TRBJ2-3; TRBD2 matches at 7 bases. Trimming at V came to 5 bases and at J to 3 bases, leaving 15 bases not matched to a gene. The CDR3 has 17 residues. Germline CDR1 reads SGHRS; CDR2 reads YFSETQ. The CDR3 sequence is CASRFAGGTKVTDTQYF. The DNA for the CDR3 is TGCGCCAGCAGGTTCGCCGGCGGGACTAAGGTAACAGATACGCAGTATTTT.

V and J are TRBV6-6 and TRBJ2-7; D is possibly TRBD2 (5 bases). The CDR3 runs to 14 residues. Trimming stripped 3 bases from V and 4 bases from J, with 13 bases between. CDR1 and CDR2 (germline): MNHNY, SVGAGI (reference sequence). The CDR3 DNA reads TGTGCCAGCAGTTATATGGACGGGATTTACGAGCAGTACTTC. Its translation: CASSYMDGIYEQYF.

V is TRBV6-5 and J is TRBJ1-2, with TRBD1 matching over 8 bases. The CDR3 covers 13 residues. CDR1 and CDR2 (germline): MNHEY, SVGAGI. V lost 6 bases, J lost 3 bases, and 3 bases stayed unmatched. CDR3 residues: CASSPTGDYGYTF. The CDR3 region has the DNA TGTGCCAGCAGCCCGACAGGGGACTATGGCTACACCTTC.

This chain connects TRBV11-2 to TRBJ2-7; 8 nucleotides line up with TRBD2. The CDR3 is 15 residues long. CDR1 is SGHAT, CDR2 FQNNGV, per germline. V trimming: 1 base; J trimming: 2 bases; junction bases outside the gene matches: 4. CDR3 nucleotides: TGTGCCAGCAGCTTAGGCGGGAGGAATACCTACGAGCAGTACTTC. This translates into CASSLGGRNTYEQYF. Drawing the rest from reference TRBV11-2 and TRBJ2-7, the complete variable domain is EAGVAQSPRYKIIEKRQSVAFWCNPISGHATLYWYQQILGQGPKLLIQFQNNGVVDDSQLPKDRFSAERLKGVDSTLKIQPAKLEDSAVYLCASSLGGRNTYEQYFGPGTRLTVT.

J is TRBJ2-7 and V is TRBV7-9; 7 nucleotides align to TRBD2. The V gene end was trimmed by 3 bases and the J gene end by 1 base; junction bases not matched to a gene: 12. CDR1 SEHNR and CDR2 FQNEAQ come from the germline V gene (reference sequence). The CDR3 is 17 amino acids. The DNA for the CDR3 is TGTGCCAGCAGCTTTGCATCCCCCGGGACTATATCCTACGAGCAGTACTTC. Residues: CASSFASPGTISYEQYF.

With respect to this clone: Possible read error: a much larger clone is one base away. The same CDR3 can be traced to other DNA sequences in this sample. The CDR3 bases are TGTGCCAGCAGCTTAGATGGGACGGCTACCTACGAGCAGTACTTC. As protein: CASSLDGTATYEQYF. The chain joins TRBV7-2 to TRBJ2-7; the D call may be TRBD1 or TRBD2 (5 bases each). The CDR3 loop spans 15 amino acids. The V and J ends lost 1 base and 2 bases respectively, with 12 bases between them. CDR1 and CDR2 from the germline V gene are SGHTA and FQGNSA.

The sample holds one count of this clone. The chain joins TRBV5-1 to TRBJ2-2; 8 nucleotides agree with TRBD1. V dropped 4 bases and J dropped 4; count of bases not matched to a gene: 9. Germline V gene sequence: CDR1 SGHRS, CDR2 YFSETQ. The CDR3 consists of 16 residues. The CDR3 loop is CASSMTGALSTGELFF. The DNA for the CDR3 is TGCGCCAGCAGCATGACAGGGGCTCTATCCACCGGGGAGCTGTTTTTT. Together with reference TRBV5-1 and TRBJ2-2, the CDR3 gives the full variable domain: KAGVTQTPRYLIKTRGQQVTLSCSPISGHRSVSWYQQTPGQGLQFLFEYFSETQRNKGNFPGRFSGRQFSNSRSEMNVSTLELGDSALYLCASSMTGALSTGELFFGEGSRLTVL.

The J gene is TRBJ1-2, the V gene TRBV5-1, with D possibly matching TRBD1 (6 bases). Germline-derived CDR1 and CDR2 are SGHRS and YFSETQ. The CDR3 loop spans 16 amino acids. Trimming left V 0 bases short and J 0 bases short, with 12 bases between. The CDR3 is CASSLVDSAANYGYTF. For the CDR3, the DNA is TGCGCCAGCAGCTTGGTGGACAGTGCAGCTAACTATGGCTACACCTTC.

The genes are TRBV7-2 and TRBJ2-7; D ambiguous. Germline V gene sequence: CDR1 SGHTA, CDR2 FQGNSA. The CDR3 extends over 15 amino acids. The germline V and J ends were trimmed by 2 bases and 0 bases, with 11 bases remaining between them. The CDR3 loop reads CASSLSEAYSYEQYF. The DNA for the CDR3 is TGTGCCAGCAGCTTAAGCGAAGCGTACTCCTACGAGCAGTACTTC.

This chain connects TRBV27 to TRBJ2-7, with D possibly matching TRBD1 (6 bases). Trimming stripped 4 bases from V and 3 bases from J, with 10 bases between. Germline CDR1 MNHEY, CDR2 SMNVEV (reference sequence). This CDR3 spans 13 amino acids. This CDR3 is CASSSQGLYEQYF. In DNA form, the CDR3 reads TGTGCCAGCAGTTCTCAGGGGCTCTACGAGCAGTACTTC.

CDR3 residues: CASSFQTGVTEAFF. CDR3 coding DNA: TGTGCCAGCAGCTTCCAGACAGGGGTCACTGAAGCTTTCTTT. The genes are TRBV11-2 and TRBJ1-1; 8 bases match TRBD1. J was trimmed by 4 bases and V by 3 bases; bases with no gene match: 4. This CDR3 comprises 14 residues. Germline CDR1 SGHAT, CDR2 FQNNGV.

The rearrangement uses TRBV7-2 and TRBJ2-5; the D is unclear. With 5 bases removed from V and 7 bases from J, the gap between germline ends came to 11 bases. The length of the CDR3 is 12 residues. Per the germline V gene, CDR1 is SGHTA and CDR2 is FQGNSA. The CDR3, as DNA: TGTGCCAGCAGCCCCGCCAGTTTGACCCAGTACTTC. It encodes CASSPASLTQYF.

The DNA for the CDR3 is TGCGCCAGCAGCAGTGAGGCCGGGAGCAATCAGCCCCAGCATTTT. Amino acids: CASSSEAGSNQPQHF. This chain connects TRBV5-1 to TRBJ1-5; no definite D call. V was clipped by 4 bases and J by 1 base, with 12 bases between them. CDR1 SGHRS and CDR2 YFSETQ come from the germline V gene. This CDR3 contains 15 residues.